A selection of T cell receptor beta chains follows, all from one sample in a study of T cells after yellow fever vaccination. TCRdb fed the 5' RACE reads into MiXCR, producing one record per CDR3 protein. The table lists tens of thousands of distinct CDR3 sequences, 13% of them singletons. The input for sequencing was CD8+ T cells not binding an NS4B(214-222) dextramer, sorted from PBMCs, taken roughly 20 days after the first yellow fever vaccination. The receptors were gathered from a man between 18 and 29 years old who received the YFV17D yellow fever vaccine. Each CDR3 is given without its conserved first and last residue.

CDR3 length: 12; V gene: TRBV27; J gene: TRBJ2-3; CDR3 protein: ASSFMPVADTQY
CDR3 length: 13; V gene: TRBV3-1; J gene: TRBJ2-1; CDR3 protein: ASSARAGGKYEQF
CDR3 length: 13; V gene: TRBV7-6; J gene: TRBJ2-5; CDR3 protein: ASSLSPGVTETQY
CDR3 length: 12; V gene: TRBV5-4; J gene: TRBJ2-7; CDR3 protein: ASRYRADSYEQY
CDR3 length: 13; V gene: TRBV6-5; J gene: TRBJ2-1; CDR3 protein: ASSSGQGAYNEQF
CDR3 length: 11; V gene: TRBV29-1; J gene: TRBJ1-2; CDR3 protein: SVRQQRSYGYT
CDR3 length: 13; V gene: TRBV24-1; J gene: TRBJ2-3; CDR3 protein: ATSQTGLSTDTQY
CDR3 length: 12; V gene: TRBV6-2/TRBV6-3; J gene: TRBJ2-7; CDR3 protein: ASKGDRAPYEQY
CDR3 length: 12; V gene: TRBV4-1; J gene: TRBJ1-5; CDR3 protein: ASSQGHSNQPQH
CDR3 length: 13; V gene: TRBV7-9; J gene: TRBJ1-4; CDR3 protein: ASSLVRLSSEKLF
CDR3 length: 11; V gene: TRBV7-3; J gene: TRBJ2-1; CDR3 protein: ASSLDSRNEQF
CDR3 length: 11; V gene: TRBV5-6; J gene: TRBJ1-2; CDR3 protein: ASSLAKGYGYT
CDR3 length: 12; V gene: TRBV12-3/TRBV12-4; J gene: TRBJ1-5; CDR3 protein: ASSLTAPDQPQH
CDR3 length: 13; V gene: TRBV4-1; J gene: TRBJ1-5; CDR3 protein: ASSRDSVGNQPQH
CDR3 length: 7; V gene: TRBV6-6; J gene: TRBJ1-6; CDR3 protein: ASASPLH
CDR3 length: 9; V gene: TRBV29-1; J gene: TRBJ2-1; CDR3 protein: SVELSNEQF
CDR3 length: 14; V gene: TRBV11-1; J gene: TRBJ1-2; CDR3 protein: ASSLQRPRTDYGYT
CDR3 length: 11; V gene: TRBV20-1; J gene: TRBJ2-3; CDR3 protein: SAGWGSTDTQY
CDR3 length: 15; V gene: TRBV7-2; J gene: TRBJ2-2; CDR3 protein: ASSLGLSGGYTGELF
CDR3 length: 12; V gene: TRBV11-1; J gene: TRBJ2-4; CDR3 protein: ASSFTDSSNIQY
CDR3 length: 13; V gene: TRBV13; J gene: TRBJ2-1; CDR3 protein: ASSRRGVSYNEQF
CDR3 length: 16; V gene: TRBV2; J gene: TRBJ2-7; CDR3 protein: TCSWGVPGQGASYEQY
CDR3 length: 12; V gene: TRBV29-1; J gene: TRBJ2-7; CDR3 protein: SVEEGSGGYEQY
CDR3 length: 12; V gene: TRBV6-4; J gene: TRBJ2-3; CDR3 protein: ASSDGGASDTQY
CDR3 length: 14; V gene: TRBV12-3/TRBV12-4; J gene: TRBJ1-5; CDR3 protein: ASSPLKKNSNQPQH
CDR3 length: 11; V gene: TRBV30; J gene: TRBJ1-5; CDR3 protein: AWSVHGNQPQH
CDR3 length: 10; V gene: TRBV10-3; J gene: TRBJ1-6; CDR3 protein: AIQKTGSPLH
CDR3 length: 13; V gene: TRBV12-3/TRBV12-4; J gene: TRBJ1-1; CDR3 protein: ASSSIGTGNTEAF
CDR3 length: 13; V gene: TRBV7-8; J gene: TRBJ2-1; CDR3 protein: ASSAFAGGYNEQF
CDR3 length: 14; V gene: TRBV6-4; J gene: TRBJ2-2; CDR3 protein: ASSEQGRFDTGELF
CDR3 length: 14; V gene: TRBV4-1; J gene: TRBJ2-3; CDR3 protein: ASSPSAGPGTDTQY
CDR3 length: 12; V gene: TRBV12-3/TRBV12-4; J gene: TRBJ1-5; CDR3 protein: ASSGTRYNQPQH
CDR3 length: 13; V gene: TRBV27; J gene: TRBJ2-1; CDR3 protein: ASRPRTGDYNEQF
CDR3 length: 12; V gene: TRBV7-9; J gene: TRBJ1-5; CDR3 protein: ASSSDRVNQPQH
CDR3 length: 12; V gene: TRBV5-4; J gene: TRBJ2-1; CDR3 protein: ASSFGPGINEQF
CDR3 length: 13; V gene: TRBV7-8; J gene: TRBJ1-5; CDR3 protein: ASVPRAGPNQPQH
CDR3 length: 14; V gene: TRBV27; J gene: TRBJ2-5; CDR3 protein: ASSPQTVTSQETQY
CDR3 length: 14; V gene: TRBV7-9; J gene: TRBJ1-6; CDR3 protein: ASSSARSSYNSPLH
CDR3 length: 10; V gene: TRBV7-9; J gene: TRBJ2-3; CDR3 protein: ASTYSADTQY
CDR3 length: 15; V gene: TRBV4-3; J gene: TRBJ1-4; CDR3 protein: ASSQETRGQSNEKLF
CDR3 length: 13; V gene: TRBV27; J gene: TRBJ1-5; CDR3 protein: ASSPTGFSNQPQH
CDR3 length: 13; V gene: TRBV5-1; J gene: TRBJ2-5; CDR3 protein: ASSLGGGSGETQY
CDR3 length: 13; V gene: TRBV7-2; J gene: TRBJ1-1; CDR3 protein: ASSFLIASATEAF
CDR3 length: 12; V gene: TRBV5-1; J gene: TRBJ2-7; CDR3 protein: ASSLGGANYEQY
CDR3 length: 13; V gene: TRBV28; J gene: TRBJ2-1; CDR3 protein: ASRYPNPPYNEQF
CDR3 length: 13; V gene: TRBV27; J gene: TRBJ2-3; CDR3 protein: ASSLPSGRSDTQY
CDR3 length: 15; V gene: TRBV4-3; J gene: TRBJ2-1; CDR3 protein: ASSLDLGTATYNEQF
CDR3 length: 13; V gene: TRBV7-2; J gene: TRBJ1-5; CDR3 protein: ASSLAGFGAQPQH